These T cell receptor beta chains were read from a single sample in a study of blood T cell repertoires in COVID-19. Sequenced by immunoSEQ multiplex PCR; TCRdb stores in-frame clones only, minus some. The sample carries about 180,000 clones, about 88% recorded once. The sequencing input was peripheral blood. These receptors all come from a woman under 40 with active or convalescent COVID-19. The CDR3 runs from the conserved cysteine through the conserved F or W. The D gene is left open where the match is weak. The listing skips clone size in some rows; elsewhere it reads once, few, many or a size class.

J gene: TRBJ2-7
CDR3 length: 16
clone size: .
D gene: TRBD2
V gene: TRBV4-2
CDR3 protein: CASSLMVAGEAYEQYF
CDR3 DNA: TGTGCCAGCAGCCTGATGGTTGCGGGAGAGGCCTACGAGCAGTACTTC

J gene: TRBJ2-3
CDR3 length: 17
clone size: .
D gene: TRBD2
V gene: TRBV5-6
CDR3 protein: CASSLVGLAGVTDTQYF
CDR3 DNA: TGTGCCAGCAGCTTGGTAGGGCTAGCGGGGGTCACAGATACGCAGTATTTT

J gene: TRBJ2-5
CDR3 length: 17
clone size: .
D gene: TRBD1
V gene: TRBV19
CDR3 protein: CASSIQGARRGQETQYF
CDR3 DNA: TGTGCCAGTAGTATACAGGGGGCGCGGCGGGGCCAAGAGACCCAGTACTTC

J gene: TRBJ1-1
CDR3 length: 15
clone size: few
D gene: .
V gene: TRBV11-2
CDR3 protein: CASSLGQYLNTEAFF
CDR3 DNA: TGTGCCAGCAGCTTAGGACAGTACCTAAACACTGAAGCTTTCTTT

J gene: TRBJ2-2
CDR3 length: 17
clone size: .
D gene: TRBD2
V gene: TRBV4-1
CDR3 protein: CASSQEVGGLNTGELFF
CDR3 DNA: TGCGCCAGCAGCCAAGAAGTGGGAGGGCTGAACACCGGGGAGCTGTTTTTT

J gene: TRBJ1-2
CDR3 length: 14
clone size: .
D gene: TRBD1
V gene: TRBV18
CDR3 protein: CASSRTGEGYGYTF
CDR3 DNA: TGTGCCAGCTCACGGACAGGGGAAGGCTATGGCTACACCTTC

J gene: TRBJ1-2
CDR3 length: 13
clone size: .
D gene: TRBD1
V gene: TRBV28
CDR3 protein: CASRGQDYYGYTF
CDR3 DNA: TGTGCCAGCAGGGGACAGGATTATTATGGCTACACCTTC

J gene: TRBJ1-3
CDR3 length: 15
clone size: once
D gene: .
V gene: TRBV6-6
CDR3 protein: CASSYSGGSGNTIYF
CDR3 DNA: TGTGCCAGCAGTTACTCGGGGGGCTCTGGAAACACCATATATTTT

J gene: TRBJ1-2
CDR3 length: 15
clone size: few
D gene: .
V gene: TRBV4-1
CDR3 protein: CASSQDAAGPYGYTF
CDR3 DNA: TGCGCCAGCAGCCAAGACGCGGCGGGACCTTATGGCTACACCTTC

J gene: TRBJ1-1
CDR3 length: 16
clone size: .
D gene: .
V gene: TRBV9
CDR3 protein: CASSVVGWGMNTEAFF
CDR3 DNA: TGTGCCAGCAGCGTAGTGGGGTGGGGCATGAACACTGAAGCTTTCTTT

J gene: TRBJ1-1
CDR3 length: 13
clone size: .
D gene: .
V gene: TRBV29-1
CDR3 protein: CSVDRGMNTEAFF
CDR3 DNA: TGCAGCGTTGATAGGGGAATGAACACTGAAGCTTTCTTT

J gene: TRBJ1-2
CDR3 length: 13
clone size: .
D gene: .
V gene: TRBV18
CDR3 protein: CASSPSKSIGYTF
CDR3 DNA: TGTGCCAGCTCACCTTCTAAGTCAATCGGCTACACCTTC

J gene: TRBJ2-6
CDR3 length: 18
clone size: .
D gene: TRBD1
V gene: TRBV11-3
CDR3 protein: CASSLEGQANSGANVLTF
CDR3 DNA: TGTGCCAGCAGCTTAGAGGGACAGGCGAACTCTGGGGCCAACGTCCTGACTTTC

J gene: TRBJ1-4
CDR3 length: 15
clone size: .
D gene: .
V gene: TRBV19
CDR3 protein: CASSKLRATNEKLFF
CDR3 DNA: TGTGCCAGTAGTAAACTCAGGGCAACTAATGAAAAACTGTTTTTT

J gene: TRBJ2-2
CDR3 length: 15
clone size: .
D gene: TRBD1
V gene: TRBV19
CDR3 protein: CASSTGTANTGELFF
CDR3 DNA: TGTGCCAGTAGTACGGGGACAGCCAACACCGGGGAGCTGTTTTTT

J gene: TRBJ2-7
CDR3 length: 14
clone size: once
D gene: .
V gene: TRBV7-2
CDR3 protein: CASSLRQGGYEQYF
CDR3 DNA: TGTGCCAGCAGCCTCCGACAGGGAGGCTACGAGCAGTACTTC

J gene: TRBJ1-3
CDR3 length: 16
clone size: .
D gene: .
V gene: TRBV5-6
CDR3 protein: CASSLVTRVTGNTIYF
CDR3 DNA: TGTGCCAGCAGCTTGGTCACCAGGGTAACGGGAAACACCATATATTTT

J gene: TRBJ2-2
CDR3 length: 14
clone size: .
D gene: TRBD1
V gene: TRBV2
CDR3 protein: CASSLTGVVVELFF
CDR3 DNA: TGTGCCAGCAGCCTGACAGGGGTGGTTGTGGAGCTGTTTTTT

J gene: TRBJ2-1
CDR3 length: 12
clone size: once
D gene: .
V gene: TRBV3-1/TRBV3-2
CDR3 protein: CASSHSGNEQFF
CDR3 DNA: TGTGCCAGCAGCCATAGCGGCAATGAGCAGTTCTTC

J gene: TRBJ2-7
CDR3 length: 13
clone size: .
D gene: .
V gene: TRBV15
CDR3 protein: CATTKHGIYEQYF
CDR3 DNA: TGTGCCACCACAAAACACGGGATCTACGAGCAGTACTTC

J gene: TRBJ1-6
CDR3 length: 15
clone size: .
D gene: .
V gene: TRBV4-1
CDR3 protein: CASSQDGEYNSPLHF
CDR3 DNA: TGCGCCAGCAGCCAAGATGGGGAGTATAATTCACCCCTCCACTTT

J gene: TRBJ1-5
CDR3 length: 15
clone size: once
D gene: .
V gene: TRBV2
CDR3 protein: CASSEVGVSNQPQHF
CDR3 DNA: TGTGCCAGCAGTGAAGTAGGGGTTAGCAATCAGCCCCAGCATTTT

J gene: TRBJ2-7
CDR3 length: 14
clone size: few
D gene: .
V gene: TRBV7-9
CDR3 protein: CASSLEPAIQEQYF
CDR3 DNA: TGTGCCAGCAGCTTGGAGCCGGCCATTCAGGAGCAGTACTTC

J gene: TRBJ1-2
CDR3 length: 12
clone size: .
D gene: TRBD1
V gene: TRBV5-1
CDR3 protein: CASGQGNYGYTF
CDR3 DNA: TGCGCCAGCGGACAGGGGAACTATGGCTACACCTTC

J gene: TRBJ1-1
CDR3 length: 13
clone size: few
D gene: .
V gene: TRBV9
CDR3 protein: CASSSTPNTEAFF
CDR3 DNA: TGTGCCAGCAGCTCAACACCGAACACTGAAGCTTTCTTT

J gene: TRBJ1-5
CDR3 length: 15
clone size: few
D gene: .
V gene: TRBV11-2
CDR3 protein: CASSAAGGSNQPQHF
CDR3 DNA: TGTGCCAGCAGCGCCGCCGGGGGTAGCAATCAGCCCCAGCATTTT

J gene: TRBJ2-3
CDR3 length: 15
clone size: .
D gene: .
V gene: TRBV18
CDR3 protein: CASSPRSGDPYTQYF
CDR3 DNA: TGTGCCAGCTCACCAAGATCAGGGGATCCTTATACGCAGTATTTT

J gene: TRBJ2-6
CDR3 length: 16
clone size: .
D gene: .
V gene: TRBV6-4
CDR3 protein: CASSPAAGSGANVLTF
CDR3 DNA: TGTGCCAGCAGTCCCGCCGCGGGCTCTGGGGCCAACGTCCTGACTTTC

J gene: TRBJ2-7
CDR3 length: 14
clone size: .
D gene: .
V gene: TRBV6-5
CDR3 protein: CASSYGRASYEQYF
CDR3 DNA: TGTGCCAGCAGTTACGGCAGGGCCTCCTACGAGCAGTACTTC

J gene: TRBJ2-3
CDR3 length: 12
clone size: .
D gene: TRBD2
V gene: TRBV27
CDR3 protein: CASSLLAGAQYF
CDR3 DNA: TGTGCCAGCAGTTTACTAGCGGGAGCGCAGTATTTT

J gene: TRBJ1-5
CDR3 length: 14
clone size: .
D gene: .
V gene: TRBV28
CDR3 protein: CASSFSGDNQPQHF
CDR3 DNA: TGTGCCAGCAGTTTCTCCGGTGACAATCAGCCCCAGCATTTT

J gene: TRBJ2-7
CDR3 length: 13
clone size: .
D gene: .
V gene: TRBV5-1
CDR3 protein: CASSLALSYEQYF
CDR3 DNA: TGCGCCAGCAGCTTGGCCCTTTCCTACGAGCAGTACTTC

J gene: TRBJ1-4
CDR3 length: 14
clone size: .
D gene: .
V gene: TRBV27
CDR3 protein: CASSPGATNEKLFF
CDR3 DNA: TGTGCCAGCAGCCCTGGAGCAACTAATGAAAAACTGTTTTTT

J gene: TRBJ2-6
CDR3 length: 15
clone size: .
D gene: .
V gene: TRBV5-1
CDR3 protein: CASSPTVTGANVLTF
CDR3 DNA: TGCGCCAGCAGCCCCACAGTGACTGGGGCCAACGTCCTGACTTTC

J gene: TRBJ1-6
CDR3 length: 15
clone size: .
D gene: .
V gene: TRBV30
CDR3 protein: CAWSREGWNNSPLHF
CDR3 DNA: TGTGCCTGGAGTAGGGAGGGGTGGAATAATTCACCCCTCCACTTT

J gene: TRBJ1-2
CDR3 length: 14
clone size: .
D gene: .
V gene: TRBV28
CDR3 protein: CASSLRVGGGGYTF
CDR3 DNA: TGTGCCAGCAGTTTAAGGGTAGGAGGAGGTGGCTACACCTTC

J gene: TRBJ2-1
CDR3 length: 13
clone size: .
D gene: .
V gene: TRBV2
CDR3 protein: CALQNGWEDEQFF
CDR3 DNA: TGTGCCCTCCAAAACGGGTGGGAGGATGAGCAGTTCTTC

J gene: TRBJ2-4
CDR3 length: 15
clone size: .
D gene: .
V gene: TRBV6-5
CDR3 protein: CASSSRGAGLDIQYF
CDR3 DNA: TGTGCCAGCAGTTCTAGGGGTGCCGGTTTAGACATTCAGTACTTC

J gene: TRBJ1-3
CDR3 length: 18
clone size: .
D gene: .
V gene: TRBV15
CDR3 protein: CATSRDLDTGFSGNTIYF
CDR3 DNA: TGTGCCACCAGCAGAGATCTCGATACAGGTTTCTCTGGAAACACCATATATTTT

J gene: TRBJ1-2
CDR3 length: 17
clone size: .
D gene: .
V gene: TRBV27
CDR3 protein: CASSPRVSARGNYGYTF
CDR3 DNA: TGTGCCAGCAGTCCCCGGGTCTCGGCCAGGGGAAACTATGGCTACACCTTC

J gene: TRBJ1-2
CDR3 length: 17
clone size: .
D gene: .
V gene: TRBV18
CDR3 protein: CASSPRSGWNSNYGYTF
CDR3 DNA: TGTGCCAGCTCACCCAGGTCGGGGTGGAACTCTAACTATGGCTACACCTTC

J gene: TRBJ1-1
CDR3 length: 10
clone size: .
D gene: .
V gene: TRBV24-1
CDR3 protein: CATHRVAAFF
CDR3 DNA: TGTGCCACCCACAGGGTAGCGGCTTTCTTT

J gene: TRBJ1-4
CDR3 length: 18
clone size: .
D gene: .
V gene: TRBV7-9
CDR3 protein: CASSLRLGSRAWDEKLFF
CDR3 DNA: TGTGCCAGCAGCTTACGTTTGGGGAGCCGCGCCTGGGATGAAAAACTGTTTTTT

J gene: TRBJ2-1
CDR3 length: 16
clone size: .
D gene: TRBD2
V gene: TRBV2
CDR3 protein: CASRPTSGGDYNEQFF
CDR3 DNA: TGTGCCAGCAGACCCACTAGCGGGGGGGACTACAATGAGCAGTTCTTC

J gene: TRBJ2-3
CDR3 length: 14
clone size: .
D gene: TRBD2
V gene: TRBV6-5
CDR3 protein: CASTRAGGMATQYF
CDR3 DNA: TGTGCCAGCACCCGAGCGGGAGGAATGGCCACGCAGTATTTT

J gene: TRBJ1-2
CDR3 length: 18
clone size: .
D gene: .
V gene: TRBV28
CDR3 protein: CASSLSFLTRGTSYGYTF
CDR3 DNA: TGTGCCAGCAGTTTATCATTCCTGACAAGGGGCACTTCTTATGGCTACACCTTC

J gene: TRBJ1-1
CDR3 length: 12
clone size: .
D gene: TRBD1
V gene: TRBV19
CDR3 protein: CASSPGGTEAFF
CDR3 DNA: TGTGCCAGTAGTCCAGGGGGCACTGAAGCTTTCTTT

J gene: TRBJ1-6
CDR3 length: 13
clone size: .
D gene: .
V gene: TRBV10-3
CDR3 protein: CAISEWGGSPLHF
CDR3 DNA: TGTGCCATCAGTGAGTGGGGGGGGTCACCCCTCCACTTT

J gene: TRBJ1-5
CDR3 length: 15
clone size: .
D gene: .
V gene: TRBV5-1
CDR3 protein: CASSLFGGEDQPQHF
CDR3 DNA: TGCGCCAGCAGCTTGTTTGGGGGGGAGGACCAGCCCCAGCATTTT

J gene: TRBJ2-3
CDR3 length: 17
clone size: .
D gene: .
V gene: TRBV11-3
CDR3 protein: CASKLSHYLQSTDTQYF
CDR3 DNA: TGTGCCAGCAAACTATCCCACTATCTCCAGAGCACAGATACGCAGTATTTT